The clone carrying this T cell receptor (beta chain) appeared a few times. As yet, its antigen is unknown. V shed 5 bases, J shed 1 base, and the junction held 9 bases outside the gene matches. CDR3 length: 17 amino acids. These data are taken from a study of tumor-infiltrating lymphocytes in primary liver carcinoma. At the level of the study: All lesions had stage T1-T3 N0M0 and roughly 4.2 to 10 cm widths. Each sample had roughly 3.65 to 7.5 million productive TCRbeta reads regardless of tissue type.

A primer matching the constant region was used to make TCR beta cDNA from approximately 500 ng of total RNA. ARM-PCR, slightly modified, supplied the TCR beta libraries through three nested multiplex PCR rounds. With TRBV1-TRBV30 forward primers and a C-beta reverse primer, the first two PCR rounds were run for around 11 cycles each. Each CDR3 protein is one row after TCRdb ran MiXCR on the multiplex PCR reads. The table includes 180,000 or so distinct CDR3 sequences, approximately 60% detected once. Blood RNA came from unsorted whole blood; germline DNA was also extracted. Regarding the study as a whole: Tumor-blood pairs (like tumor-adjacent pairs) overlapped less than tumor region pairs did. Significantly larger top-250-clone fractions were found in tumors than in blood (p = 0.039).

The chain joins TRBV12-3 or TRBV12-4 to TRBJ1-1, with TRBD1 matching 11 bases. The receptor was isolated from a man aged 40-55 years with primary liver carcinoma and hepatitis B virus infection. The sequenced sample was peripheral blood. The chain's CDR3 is CASSPSRTGGRNTEAFF. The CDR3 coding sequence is TGTGCCAGCAGTCCCTCGAGGACAGGGGGCCGGAACACTGAAGCTTTCTTT.